This T cell receptor beta chain is from a study of T-cell memory formation after mild COVID-19 (dated by TCRdb to about 2021). Notes on the research overall: TCR sequence clusters from the two donors were largely donor specific. The cohort comprised two young, previously healthy adult volunteers, one female and one male. In a couple of donors, T-cell clones that expanded and contracted after mild COVID-19 were tracked by sequencing TCRalpha and TCRbeta repertoires over time.

In the case of this clonotype: Its specific antigen is unknown. Per-base qualities were not stored, and no clone one base away is much larger.

The run used an Illumina NovaSeq 6000. TCRalpha and TCRbeta cDNA libraries were built by 5'RACE with constant-segment primers, adding sample barcodes and unique molecular identifiers. Trizol reagent was used to extract RNA from every sample. Library amplification was performed in two PCR steps, and a second sample barcode and Illumina TruSeq adapters were introduced in the second step. The libraries were sequenced on an Illumina NovaSeq using 2 x 150 bp paired-end reads. As for the original processing: The reads were demultiplexed and collapsed into UMI-guided consensus sequences using migec v1.2.7. Using mixcr v2.1.11, UMI consensuses were aligned to TRA and TRB V and J templates and then assembled into clonotypes. A clonotype was counted as expanded or contracted only when both edgeR and NoisET called the clonotype significant, with the noise models trained on biological replicates. For edgeR calls, a false discovery rate-adjusted p below 0.01 and a log2 fold-change threshold of 1 were applied. As an exploratory analysis of dynamics, max-normalized trajectories of the 1000 most abundant clonotypes were examined with PCA combined with hierarchical clustering. Each responding clone was given a CD4 or CD8 phenotype based on the CD4+ and CD8+ repertoires, which had been sequenced separately. Clones were called with MiXCR by TCRdb after fastp trimmed the public reads at Q25, and only in-frame beta chains were retained. Each CDR3 protein appears once, grouped with its most common genes and DNA. The V and J calls were determined by TCRdb, not by the authors. Within this sample are roughly 280,000 distinct CDR3 sequences, with about 17% of them counted one time only. 22% of the sample is held by the ten biggest clonotypes.

The full study reports these points: SARS-CoV-2 specificity of the second-wave clones peaking on day 37 was not confirmed. Only a couple of mild cases were covered in the study, and larger cohorts including severe cases with pre-infection samples were considered necessary. Clones that contracted from day 15 to 85 showed balanced CD4/CD8 phenotypes, whereas a second wave of clones that expanded from day 15 to 37 leaned towards CD4+. Some responding clones were detected in pre-infection memory, suggesting pre-existing cross-reactive memory T cells joined the SARS-CoV-2 response. Contracting CD4+ clones were located mainly in the CM and EM memory subsets, whereas CD8+ clones were found to be enriched in EMRA.

PBMCs were isolated by Ficoll-Paque density gradient centrifugation. The CDR3, cysteine through phenylalanine, is 13 amino acids long. The only DNA kept is the CDR3, 39 bases in frame from the first base. V is cut by 8 bases and J by 4 bases, and the space between the germline ends is 14 bases. This receptor was identified in a man between 18 and 35 years old who had mild COVID-19 (a few samples of this study predate the infection). The sample titles of this study are shuffled in the database, so cell type and time point are left out; the donor was told from shared clones. This chain is built from TRBV12-3 or TRBV12-4 and TRBJ1-1; the D gene lacks a confident call. Sequenced input: PBMCs or a T cell subset sorted from them (not recorded which). The nucleotide sequence reads TGTGCCAGCGGAAACACGGTCGGCACTGAAGCTTTCTTT. This yields the protein CASGNTVGTEAFF.